The 27 T cell receptor beta chains below all came from one sample that was sequenced in a study of blood T cell repertoires in COVID-19. Clones were read by immunoSEQ multiplex PCR, and TCRdb kept only the in-frame ones, dropping some. The sample lists about 150,000 clones; about 84% were seen once. Sequencing used peripheral blood. The receptors shown here come from a woman aged 45-59 years with acute or convalescent COVID-19.

The table lists this clone with a count of one. The genes are TRBV6-5 and TRBJ2-7; 10 positions match TRBD1. Germline V gene data show CDR1 as MNHEY and CDR2 as SVGAGI. The J segment lost 5 bases and the V segment lost 4 bases, leaving 8 bases of the junction unmatched. There are 15 residues in the CDR3. The CDR3 region is CASSSRDRGDHEQYF. Here the CDR3 DNA reads TGTGCCAGCAGTTCGAGGGACAGGGGAGACCACGAGCAGTACTTC.

The V call is TRBV7-7, the J call TRBJ2-1; the match to TRBD1 covers 7 bases. The germline V gene has CDR1 SSHAT and CDR2 FNYEAQ (reference sequence). Trimming cost V 1 base and J 8 bases; bases outside gene matches: 2. The CDR3 spans 13 residues. The CDR3, as DNA: TGTGCCAGCAGCTTAGGGACAGGCTATGAGCAGTTCTTC. Its protein is CASSLGTGYEQFF.

The chain combines TRBV6-5 with TRBJ1-3; D is uncertain. CDR3 length equals 12 residues. V lost 4 bases and J lost 4, with 5 bases in between. The germline CDR1 and CDR2 sequences are MNHEY and SVGAGI. The CDR3 reads CASSSNGNTIYF. As DNA, the CDR3 is TGTGCCAGCAGTTCTAACGGAAACACCATATATTTT.

The chain combines TRBV19 with TRBJ2-3, with D unclear. Trimming took 6 bases from V and 6 from J, leaving 16 bases between them. The CDR3 has 14 residues. Germline-derived CDR1 and CDR2 are LNHDA and SQIVND (reference sequence). The CDR3 coding sequence is TGTGCCAGTAGAACTGAGAGTTTCGTGGATACGCAGTATTTT. Its protein is CASRTESFVDTQYF.

The chain couples TRBV20-1 to TRBJ1-1; D is uncertain. The CDR3 contains 11 residues. Germline V lookup: CDR1 DFQATT, CDR2 SNEGSKA (reference sequence). V was pared by 4 bases and J by 11 bases, with 14 bases between. The CDR3 loop is CSAIEAVEAFF. The CDR3 DNA follows: TGCAGTGCTATCGAAGCCGTTGAGGCTTTCTTT.

The chain has TRBV27 and TRBJ2-6; D is unclear. The V end was cut by 5 bases, the J end by 6 bases, with 11 bases between. Germline V CDR1 and CDR2: MNHEY, SMNVEV (reference sequence). The CDR3 consists of 14 residues. The CDR3: CASSAGVPANVLTF. In DNA, the CDR3 is TGTGCCAGCAGTGCCGGAGTACCGGCCAACGTCCTGACTTTC.

This chain joins TRBV13 and TRBJ1-1; D is uncertain. The germline V gene has CDR1 PRHDT and CDR2 FYEKMQ (reference sequence). The CDR3 extends over 13 amino acids. V lost 3 bases and J 4 bases, leaving 9 bases between the germline ends. CDR3 nucleotides: TGTGCCAGCAGCTTGCAACGGGGCACTGAAGCTTTCTTT. This codes for CASSLQRGTEAFF.

The rearrangement uses TRBV7-2 and TRBJ1-5; 8 nucleotides line up with TRBD1. The CDR3 length is 16 residues. Losses at the gene ends were 0 bases for V and 6 bases for J; bases not matched to a gene: 7. The germline gives CDR1 SGHTA, CDR2 FQGNSA. The CDR3 loop is CASSLALQGAGQPQHF. In nucleotides, the CDR3 is TGTGCCAGCAGCTTAGCGTTGCAGGGGGCGGGTCAGCCCCAGCATTTT. The full variable domain, completed using reference TRBV7-2 and TRBJ1-5, is GAGVSQSPSNKVTEKGKDVELRCDPISGHTALYWYRQSLGQGLEFLIYFQGNSAPDKSGLPSDRFSAERTGGSVSTLTIQRTQQEDSAVYLCASSLALQGAGQPQHFGDGTRLSIL.

CDR3 residues: CASSAPGTGSDNEQFF. As DNA, the CDR3 is TGTGCCAGCTCCGCCCCCGGGACAGGGTCGGACAATGAGCAGTTCTTC. V and J are TRBV6-6 and TRBJ2-1; 9 bases align to TRBD1. The CDR3 sequence is 16 residues long. Germline lookup yields CDR1 MNHNY and CDR2 SVGAGI (reference sequence). The ends lost 8 bases at V and 5 bases at J; junction bases unmatched: 13.

The CDR3, as DNA: TGTGCCAGCAGCCAAGGCGTCGACAATGAGCAGTTCTTC. It specifies CASSQGVDNEQFF. The chain joins TRBV4-2 to TRBJ2-1; D is unresolved. The CDR3 spans 13 residues. CDR1 LGHNA and CDR2 YNFKEQ come from the germline V gene. V was cut by 1 base and J by 5 bases, with 6 bases left in between.

The rearrangement joins TRBV5-1 to TRBJ1-2; TRBD1 might be the D (6 bases). CDR1 and CDR2 from the germline V gene are SGHRS and YFSETQ. The CDR3 runs 14 residues. V shed 0 bases and J shed 3 bases, with 9 bases lying between them. The CDR3 is CASSLAWTDYGYTF. DNA of the CDR3: TGCGCCAGCAGCTTGGCCTGGACAGACTATGGCTACACCTTC.

In this sample, this clone turned up a few times. The chain is built from TRBV27 and TRBJ2-1, with D possibly being TRBD1 (5 bases). CDR1 MNHEY and CDR2 SMNVEV come from the germline V gene (reference sequence). The CDR3 has 12 amino acids. V lost 5 bases, J lost 7 bases, and 9 bases lay in between. The CDR3 DNA reads TGTGCCAGCAGTGTAACAGGTAATGAGCAGTTCTTC. This sequence encodes CASSVTGNEQFF.

The chain has TRBV28 and TRBJ1-2, with D tentatively TRBD1 (5 bases). The CDR3 covers 13 residues. V lost 8 bases, J lost 0 bases, and 10 bases lay in between. Germline CDR1 is MDHEN and CDR2 is SYDVKM. CDR3 DNA sequence: TGTGCCAGCGCAATGACAGCTAACTATGGCTACACCTTC. Translating gives CASAMTANYGYTF.

This clone was seen a handful of times. V gene TRBV5-1 combines with J gene TRBJ1-1, with D unclear. CDR3 length: 14 amino acids. V was clipped by 1 base and J by 2 bases, with 9 bases between them. CDR1 SGHRS and CDR2 YFSETQ come from the germline V gene. CDR3 DNA: TGCGCCAGCAGCTTGAACCTCGGTAACACTGAAGCTTTCTTT. As protein: CASSLNLGNTEAFF. Drawing the rest from reference TRBV5-1 and TRBJ1-1, the complete variable domain is KAGVTQTPRYLIKTRGQQVTLSCSPISGHRSVSWYQQTPGQGLQFLFEYFSETQRNKGNFPGRFSGRQFSNSRSEMNVSTLELGDSALYLCASSLNLGNTEAFFGQGTRLTVV.

This sequence joins TRBV9 and TRBJ1-4, with 7 nucleotides matching TRBD1. V was clipped by 3 bases and J by 3 bases; unmatched bases: 5. The germline gives CDR1 SGDLS, CDR2 YYNGEE. The CDR3 length is 15 residues. DNA for the CDR3: TGTGCCAGCAGCGAAGGACAGGAGCCTAATGAAAAACTGTTTTTT. Encoded protein: CASSEGQEPNEKLFF.

The rearrangement links TRBV18 to TRBJ2-3; D gene unclear. CDR3 length: 15 residues. Trimming removed 4 bases from V and 2 bases from J, with 13 bases in between. Germline CDR1 reads KGHSH; CDR2 reads LQKENI. CDR3 sequence: CASSLGTDATDTQYF. Written as DNA, the CDR3 is TGTGCCAGCTCACTGGGCACAGACGCCACAGATACGCAGTATTTT.

The V call is TRBV2, the J call TRBJ1-6; the D gene is possibly TRBD1 (6 bases). The CDR3 has 14 amino acids. Germline V lookup: CDR1 SNHLY, CDR2 FYNNEI. V lost 7 bases to trimming and J lost 1 base, with 8 bases between them. In DNA, the CDR3 is TGTGCCAGCACTGACAGGTCCTATAATTCACCCCTCCACTTT. It is translated as CASTDRSYNSPLHF.

The chain couples TRBV7-3 to TRBJ2-3; no reliable D call. The CDR3 is 15 amino acids. CDR1 SGHTA and CDR2 FQGTGA come from the germline V gene. The ends were cut back, 0 bases at V and 6 bases at J, with 13 bases in the middle. CDR3 amino acids: CASSLTGPPRDTQYF. In DNA, the CDR3 is TGTGCCAGCAGCTTAACGGGTCCACCGAGGGATACGCAGTATTTT.

This clone was seen a few times. The chain couples TRBV5-1 to TRBJ1-1; no firm D call. In germline, CDR1 is SGHRS, CDR2 YFSETQ. This CDR3 comprises 14 residues. With 7 bases removed from V and 0 bases from J, the gap between germline ends came to 13 bases. CDR3 protein: CASYNPGLNTEAFF. In DNA form, the CDR3 reads TGCGCCAGCTACAACCCGGGTCTGAACACTGAAGCTTTCTTT.

In nucleotides, the CDR3 is TGTGCCAGCAGCGCCCCCGGGACAGGGATGATGGACACTGAAGCTTTCTTT. It yields the protein CASSAPGTGMMDTEAFF. V usage is TRBV9 and J usage is TRBJ1-1, with TRBD1 identical over 9 bases. The CDR3 runs 17 residues. Germline-derived CDR1 and CDR2 are SGDLS and YYNGEE. The ends lost 3 bases at V and 3 bases at J; junction bases unmatched: 12. The full variable domain, completed using reference TRBV9 and TRBJ1-1, is DSGVTQTPKHLITATGQRVTLRCSPRSGDLSVYWYQQSLDQGLQFLIQYYNGEERAKGNILERFSAQQFPDLHSELNLSSLELGDSALYFCASSAPGTGMMDTEAFFGQGTRLTVV.

The chain uses TRBV6-2 or TRBV6-3 and TRBJ2-7; no definite D call. The length of the CDR3 is 14 residues. V was cut by 6 bases and J by 3 bases, with 15 bases left in between. Looked up from germline, CDR1 is MNHEY and CDR2 is SVGEGT. For the CDR3, the DNA is TGTGCCAGCAGCGACTCCCTGTCAAGCTACGAGCAGTACTTC. This sequence encodes CASSDSLSSYEQYF.

This clone was seen a handful of times. This chain connects TRBV5-1 to TRBJ2-5; 10 nucleotides align to TRBD1. This CDR3 comprises 15 residues. CDR1 and CDR2 from the germline V gene are SGHRS and YFSETQ. V shed 2 bases, J shed 2 bases, and the junction held 3 bases outside the gene matches. DNA for the CDR3: TGCGCCAGCAGCTTCCGGACAGGGGGACAAGAGACCCAGTACTTC. Its protein product is CASSFRTGGQETQYF.

In DNA, the CDR3 is TGTGCCAGCTCGGAGGGGACAGATAATTCACCCCTCCACTTT. This sequence encodes CASSEGTDNSPLHF. This rearrangement joins TRBV18 to TRBJ1-6; 7 bases map to TRBD1. Germline assignment: CDR1 KGHSH and CDR2 LQKENI. Losses at the gene ends were 6 bases for V and 5 bases for J; bases not matched to a gene: 4. CDR3 size: 14 residues. The full variable domain, in which reference TRBV18 and TRBJ1-6 provide the parts outside the CDR3, is NAGVMQNPRHLVRRRGQEARLRCSPMKGHSHVYWYRQLPEEGLKFMVYLQKENIIDESGMPKERFSAEFPKEGPSILRIQQVVRGDSAAYFCASSEGTDNSPLHFGNGTRLTVT.

This clone was seen a handful of times. The rearrangement uses TRBV7-2 and TRBJ1-1, with D possibly TRBD1 on 6 matching bases. Germline CDR1 is SGHTA and CDR2 is FQGNSA. With 6 bases removed from V and 1 base from J, the gap between germline ends came to 18 bases. This CDR3 has 16 residues. CDR3 DNA sequence: TGTGCCAGCAGAGAAGCCGGGGGGCGCGGGAACACTGAAGCTTTCTTT. Amino acids: CASREAGGRGNTEAFF.

The chain links TRBV21-1 to TRBJ1-1. TRBV21-1 is a known pseudogene. The CDR3 extends over 16 amino acids. The CDR3 DNA sequence: TGTGCCAGCCTGGCCCAATCGGGGGGGAAATTTGCCCAAGCTTTCTTT. It yields the protein CASLAQSGGKFAQAFF.

This chain joins TRBV20-1 and TRBJ1-5, with D possibly matching TRBD1 (5 bases). Germline assignment: CDR1 DFQATT and CDR2 SNEGSKA (reference sequence). There are 15 residues in the CDR3. V dropped 3 bases and J dropped 3 bases, with 15 bases sitting between them. CDR3 protein: CSASVVGGFNQPQHF. CDR3 sequence (DNA): TGCAGTGCTAGTGTCGTCGGGGGTTTCAATCAGCCCCAGCATTTT.

Only a few counts were recorded for this clone. The chain combines TRBV9 with TRBJ2-7; TRBD2 is a possible D gene (5 bases). Germline V gene data show CDR1 as SGDLS and CDR2 as YYNGEE. This CDR3 comprises 14 residues. V shed 3 bases and J shed 0 bases, with 10 bases lying between them. The CDR3 spells CASSGLRGSYEQYF. The CDR3 region has the DNA TGTGCCAGCAGCGGGCTCCGGGGCTCCTACGAGCAGTACTTC.